This T cell receptor (beta chain) is drawn from a study of cytomegalovirus exposure and HLA in healthy donors. V dropped 6 bases and J dropped 9 bases, with 18 bases sitting between them. The CDR3 contains 14 residues. Per the germline V gene, CDR1 is SGHTA and CDR2 is FQGNSA. The PCR employed 60 Vbeta primers together with 13 Jbeta primers. Sequenced by immunoSEQ multiplex PCR; TCRdb stores in-frame clones only, minus some. Among about 200,000 clones listed, 70% were seen once. This clone was counted a single time. This TCR was sampled from a man between 40 and 49 years old in good health and CMV-seropositive. Input material: PBMCs. The rearrangement uses TRBV7-2 and TRBJ1-5; no definite D call. The CDR3 DNA reads as TGTGCCAGCAGTCCCAGGCCCGCGGGAGGGCCCCAGCATTTT. It specifies CASSPRPAGGPQHF.